What follows are 9 T cell receptor beta chains derived from one specimen sequenced in a study of cytomegalovirus exposure and HLA in healthy donors (dated by TCRdb to 2017 to 2019). Library generation was performed with the immunoSEQ multiplex PCR assay. For the multiplex PCR, a mixture combining 60 forward primers for TCR Vbeta segments and 13 reverse primers for TCR Jbeta segments was used. TCRdb carries this immuneACCESS record with in-frame sequences only. Its versions omit some clonotypes, under half of them owing to an unresolved V gene in the studies checked, with the rest unexplained. This sample lists about 130,000 clones; 10% were detected once. Together, the top ten hold about 4.6% of the sample. The material sequenced was PBMCs. Receptors originate from a woman aged 18 to 35 in good health and CMV-seropositive.

This sequence joins TRBV30 and TRBJ2-5, with D possibly TRBD1 on 6 matching bases. The length of the CDR3 is 12 residues. Trimming removed 1 base from V and 11 bases from J, with 14 bases in between. Germline assignment: CDR1 GTSNPN and CDR2 SVGIG (reference sequence). The CDR3 protein is CAWSGGPGEQYF. The CDR3 coding sequence is TGTGCCTGGAGTGGGGGGCCAGGGGAGCAGTACTTC. The whole variable domain, remainder taken from reference TRBV30 and TRBJ2-5, is SQTIHQWPATLVQPVGSPLSLECTVEGTSNPNLYWYRQAAGRGLQLLFYSVGIGQISSEVPQNLSASRPQDRQFILSSKKLLLSDSGFYLCAWSGGPGEQYFGPGTRLLVL.

The gene calls are TRBV7-8 and TRBJ1-6; no clear D gene. V lost 1 base to trimming and J lost 9 bases, with 13 bases between them. The CDR3 is 15 residues long. Germline CDR1 is SGHVS and CDR2 is FQNEAQ. CDR3 sequence: CASSLVAVEGSPLHF. The CDR3 DNA reads as TGTGCCAGCAGCTTAGTGGCGGTGGAAGGTTCACCCCTCCACTTT.

This clone was counted only a few times. V gene TRBV19 combines with J gene TRBJ1-1; D uncertain. Deletions cut 8 bases from V and 0 bases from J, with 13 bases between. CDR3 length: 14 residues. Germline-derived CDR1 and CDR2 are LNHDA and SQIVND (reference sequence). CDR3 residues: CASGYGRVNTEAFF. The CDR3 DNA is TGTGCCAGTGGGTACGGGAGGGTGAACACTGAAGCTTTCTTT.

This clone was recorded a few times. The V gene is TRBV4-1, the J gene TRBJ2-2, with a possible D match to TRBD2 (7 bases). This CDR3 is 14 amino acids long. The germline gives CDR1 MGHRA, CDR2 YSYEKL. Trimming removed 4 bases at V and 5 bases at J, with 11 bases between. This CDR3 is CASSRGGGTGELFF. CDR3 bases: TGCGCCAGCAGCCGGGGAGGGGGGACCGGGGAGCTGTTTTTT.

The V call is TRBV28, the J call TRBJ1-2; D might be TRBD1 (5 bases). Trimming cost V 6 bases and J 7 bases, with 18 bases left between them. Germline V gene sequence: CDR1 MDHEN, CDR2 SYDVKM. The CDR3 has 14 residues. The CDR3 here is CASSLGQGLGGYTF. The DNA of the CDR3 is TGTGCCAGCAGCCTAGGGCAGGGCTTGGGTGGCTACACCTTC.

This clone appeared a few times. V usage is TRBV14 and J usage is TRBJ2-5; D is unresolved. The CDR3 runs 14 residues. V gave up 3 bases and J gave up 3 bases, with 11 bases separating them. Germline V gene lookup returns CDR1 SGHDN and CDR2 FVKESK. The CDR3 sequence is CASSHDRSEETQYF. The CDR3 DNA sequence: TGTGCCAGCAGCCATGATCGATCGGAAGAGACCCAGTACTTC.

This clone was detected a few times. The rearrangement uses TRBV5-6 and TRBJ2-1, with D possibly being TRBD2 (5 bases). V lost 0 bases and J lost 7, with 20 bases in between. The CDR3 sequence is 17 residues long. Germline CDR1 SGHDT, CDR2 YYEEEE. In DNA, the CDR3 is TGTGCCAGCAGCTTGGGTTTTGGTACGGGATCGTGGAATGAGCAGTTCTTC. Amino acid sequence: CASSLGFGTGSWNEQFF.

V is TRBV5-1 and J is TRBJ2-3, with unresolved D. This CDR3 region has 15 residues. Germline V gene data show CDR1 as SGHRS and CDR2 as YFSETQ. The V and J ends lost 5 bases and 3 bases respectively, with 16 bases between them. The CDR3 here is CASRPYDILTDTQYF. The CDR3, as DNA: TGCGCCAGCAGACCCTACGACATTCTAACAGATACGCAGTATTTT.

This clone was detected a few times. This chain uses TRBV30 with TRBJ2-1; 7 bases are shared with TRBD1. Losses at the gene ends were 5 bases for V and 2 bases for J; bases not matched to a gene: 0. The CDR3 runs 12 residues. Germline V gene lookup returns CDR1 GTSNPN and CDR2 SVGIG (reference sequence). CDR3 protein: CAWGQAYNEQFF. CDR3 DNA sequence: TGTGCCTGGGGACAGGCCTACAATGAGCAGTTCTTC. The full variable domain, rest sourced from reference TRBV30 and TRBJ2-1, is SQTIHQWPATLVQPVGSPLSLECTVEGTSNPNLYWYRQAAGRGLQLLFYSVGIGQISSEVPQNLSASRPQDRQFILSSKKLLLSDSGFYLCAWGQAYNEQFFGPGTRLTVL.